These 2 T cell receptor beta chains came from one sample sequenced in a study of blood T cells in healthy people across ages. The use of a sample-barcoded 5' primer and a J-beta primer mix characterized a second PCR of about 6 to 12 cycles. TCRdb reprocessed the 5' RACE reads with MiXCR, giving one entry per CDR3 protein. The sample lists under 700,000 distinct CDR3 sequences, 24% occurring once. Another study also made use of these data, one on T cells of mothers and their children.

What was sequenced was blood. The receptors come from a boy between 10 and 17 years old in good health.

This clonotype has only a few counts. The chain carries TRBV20-1 and TRBJ2-1, with D possibly being TRBD2 (5 bases). The DNA end is a closer match to TRBJ2-7, so the J assignment may be wrong. The CDR3 covers 14 residues. Germline values: CDR1 DFQATT, CDR2 SNEGSKA (reference sequence). CDR3 sequence reads: CSARGPSFSYEQYF. The CDR3 nucleotides read TGCAGTGCTAGAGGCCCTAGCTTCTCCTACGAGCAGTACTTC.

The chain couples TRBV16 to TRBJ2-7; no firm D call. The CDR3 has 14 residues. Germline V gene data show CDR1 as KGHSY and CDR2 as FQNENV. Trimming took off 5 bases at V and 2 bases at J, with 13 bases between the two ends. CDR3: CASSWTNYPYEQYF. CDR3 nucleotide sequence: TGTGCCAGCAGCTGGACGAATTACCCCTACGAGCAGTACTTC.